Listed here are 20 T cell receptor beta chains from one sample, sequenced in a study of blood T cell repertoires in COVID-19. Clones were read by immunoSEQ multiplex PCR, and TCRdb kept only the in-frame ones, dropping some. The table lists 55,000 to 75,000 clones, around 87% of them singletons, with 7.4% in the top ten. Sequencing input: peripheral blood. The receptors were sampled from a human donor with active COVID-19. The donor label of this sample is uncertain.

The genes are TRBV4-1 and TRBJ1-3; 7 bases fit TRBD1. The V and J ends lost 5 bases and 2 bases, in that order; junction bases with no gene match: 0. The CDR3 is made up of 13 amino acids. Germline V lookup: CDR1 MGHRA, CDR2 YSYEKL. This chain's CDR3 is CASSRGPGNTIYF. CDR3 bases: TGCGCCAGCAGCAGGGGGCCTGGAAACACCATATATTTT.

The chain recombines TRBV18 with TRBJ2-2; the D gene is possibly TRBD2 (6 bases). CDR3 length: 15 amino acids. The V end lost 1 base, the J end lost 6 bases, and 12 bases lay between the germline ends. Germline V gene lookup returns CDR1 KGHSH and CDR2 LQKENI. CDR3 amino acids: CASSPLTSMAGELFF. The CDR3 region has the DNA TGTGCCAGCTCACCACTCACTAGCATGGCCGGGGAGCTGTTTTTT.

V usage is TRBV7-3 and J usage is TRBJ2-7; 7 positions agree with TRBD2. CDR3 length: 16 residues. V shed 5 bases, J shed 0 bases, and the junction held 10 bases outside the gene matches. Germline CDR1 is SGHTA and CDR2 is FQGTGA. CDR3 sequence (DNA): TGTGCCAGCAGCCATCCCTCGGGGGGAAGCTCCTACGAGCAGTACTTC. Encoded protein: CASSHPSGGSSYEQYF.

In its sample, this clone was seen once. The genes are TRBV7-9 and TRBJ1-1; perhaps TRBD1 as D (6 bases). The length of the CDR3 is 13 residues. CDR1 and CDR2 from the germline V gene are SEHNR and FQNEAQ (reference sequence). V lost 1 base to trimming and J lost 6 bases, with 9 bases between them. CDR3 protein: CASSLGGQPEAFF. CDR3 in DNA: TGTGCCAGCAGCTTAGGAGGACAGCCTGAAGCTTTCTTT.

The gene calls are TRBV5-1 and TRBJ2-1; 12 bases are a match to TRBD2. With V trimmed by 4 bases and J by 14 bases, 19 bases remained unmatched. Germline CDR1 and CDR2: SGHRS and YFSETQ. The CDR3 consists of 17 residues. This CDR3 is CASSPDPASGGVGGKFF. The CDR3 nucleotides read TGCGCCAGCAGCCCCGACCCAGCTAGCGGGGGGGTCGGGGGAAAGTTCTTC.

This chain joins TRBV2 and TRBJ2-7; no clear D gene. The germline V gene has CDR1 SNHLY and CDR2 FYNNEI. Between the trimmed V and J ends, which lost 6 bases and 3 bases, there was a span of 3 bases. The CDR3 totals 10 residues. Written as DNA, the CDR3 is TGTGCCAGCAGCATCTACGAGCAGTACTTC. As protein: CASSIYEQYF.

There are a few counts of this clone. The chain's CDR3 is CASSLSAGYEQYF. As DNA, the CDR3 is TGTGCCAGCAGTTTATCTGCCGGCTACGAGCAGTACTTC. The gene calls are TRBV27 and TRBJ2-7; D gene unclear. The V end was cut by 0 bases, the J end by 3 bases, with 6 bases between. This CDR3 is built from 13 residues. The germline V gene encodes CDR1 MNHEY and CDR2 SMNVEV (reference sequence).

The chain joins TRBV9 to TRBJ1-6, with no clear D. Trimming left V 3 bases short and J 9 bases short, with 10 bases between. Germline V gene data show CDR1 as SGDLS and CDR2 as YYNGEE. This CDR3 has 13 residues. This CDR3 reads CASSGDLRSPLHF. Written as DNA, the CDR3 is TGTGCCAGCAGCGGCGATCTACGTTCACCCCTCCACTTT.

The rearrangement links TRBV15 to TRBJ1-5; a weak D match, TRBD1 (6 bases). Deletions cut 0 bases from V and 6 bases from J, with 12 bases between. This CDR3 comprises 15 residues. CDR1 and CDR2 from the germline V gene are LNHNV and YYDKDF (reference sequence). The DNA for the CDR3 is TGTGCCACCAGCAGAGATGGGAGGGGGGGTCAGCCCCAGCATTTT. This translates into CATSRDGRGGQPQHF.

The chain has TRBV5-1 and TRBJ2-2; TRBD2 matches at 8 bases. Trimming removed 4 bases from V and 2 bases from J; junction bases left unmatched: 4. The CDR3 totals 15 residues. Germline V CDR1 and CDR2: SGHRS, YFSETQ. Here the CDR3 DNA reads TGCGCCAGCAGCAGAACTAGCGGTAACACCGGGGAGCTGTTTTTT. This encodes CASSRTSGNTGELFF.

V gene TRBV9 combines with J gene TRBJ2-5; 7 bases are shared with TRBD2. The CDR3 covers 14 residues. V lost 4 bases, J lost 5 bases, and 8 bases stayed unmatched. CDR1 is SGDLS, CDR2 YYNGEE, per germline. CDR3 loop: CASSPLAGVETQYF. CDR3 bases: TGTGCCAGCAGCCCTCTGGCGGGGGTGGAGACCCAGTACTTC.

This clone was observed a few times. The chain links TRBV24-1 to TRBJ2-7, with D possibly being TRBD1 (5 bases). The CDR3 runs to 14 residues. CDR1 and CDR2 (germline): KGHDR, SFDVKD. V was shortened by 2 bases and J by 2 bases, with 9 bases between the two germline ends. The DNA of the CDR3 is TGTGCCACCAGTGATTCCTTGACAGCCTACGAGCAGTACTTC. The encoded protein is CATSDSLTAYEQYF.

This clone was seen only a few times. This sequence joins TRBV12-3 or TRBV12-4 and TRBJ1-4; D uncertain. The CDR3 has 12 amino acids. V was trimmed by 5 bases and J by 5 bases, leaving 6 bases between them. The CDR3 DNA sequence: TGTGCCAGCAGTCCTAAGAATGAAAAACTGTTTTTT. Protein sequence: CASSPKNEKLFF.

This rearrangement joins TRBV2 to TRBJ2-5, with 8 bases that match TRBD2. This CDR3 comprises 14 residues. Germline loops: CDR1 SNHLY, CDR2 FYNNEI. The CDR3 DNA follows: TGTGCTTGGACGGGGGGGGCCGGGCAAGAGACCCAGTACTTC. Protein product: CAWTGGAGQETQYF.

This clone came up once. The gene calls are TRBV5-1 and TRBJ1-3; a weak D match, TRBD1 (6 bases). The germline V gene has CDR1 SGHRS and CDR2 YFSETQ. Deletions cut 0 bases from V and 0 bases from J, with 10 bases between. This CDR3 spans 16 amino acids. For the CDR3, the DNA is TGCGCCAGCAGCTTGGCAGGGGAGAGCTCTGGAAACACCATATATTTT. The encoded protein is CASSLAGESSGNTIYF. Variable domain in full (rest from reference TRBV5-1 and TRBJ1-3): KAGVTQTPRYLIKTRGQQVTLSCSPISGHRSVSWYQQTPGQGLQFLFEYFSETQRNKGNFPGRFSGRQFSNSRSEMNVSTLELGDSALYLCASSLAGESSGNTIYFGEGSWLTVV.

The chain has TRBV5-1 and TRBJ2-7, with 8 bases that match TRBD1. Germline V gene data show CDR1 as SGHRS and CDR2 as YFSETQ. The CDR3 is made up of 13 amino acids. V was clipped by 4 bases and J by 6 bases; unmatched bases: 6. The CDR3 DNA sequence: TGCGCCAGCAGCAACCAGGGGGCTGGCGAGCAGTACTTC. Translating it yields CASSNQGAGEQYF.

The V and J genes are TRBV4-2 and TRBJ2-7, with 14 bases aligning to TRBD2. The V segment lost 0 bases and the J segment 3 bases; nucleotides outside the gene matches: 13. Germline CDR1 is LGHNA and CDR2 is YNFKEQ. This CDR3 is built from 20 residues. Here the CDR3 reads CASSQDSPRTSGGPYYEQYF. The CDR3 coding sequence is TGTGCCAGCAGCCAAGATTCTCCCCGGACTAGCGGGGGGCCGTACTACGAGCAGTACTTC.

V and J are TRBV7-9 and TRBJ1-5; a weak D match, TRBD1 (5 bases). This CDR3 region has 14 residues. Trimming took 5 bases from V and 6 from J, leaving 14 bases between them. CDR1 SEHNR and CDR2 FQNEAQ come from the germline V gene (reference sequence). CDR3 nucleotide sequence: TGTGCCAGCAGCCTCGGGGGTTCTTCTCAGCCCCAGCATTTT. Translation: CASSLGGSSQPQHF. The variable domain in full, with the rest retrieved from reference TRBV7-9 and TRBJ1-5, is DTGVSQNPRHKITKRGQNVTFRCDPISEHNRLYWYRQTLGQGPEFLTYFQNEAQLEKSRLLSDRFSAERPKGSFSTLEIQRTEQGDSAMYLCASSLGGSSQPQHFGDGTRLSIL.

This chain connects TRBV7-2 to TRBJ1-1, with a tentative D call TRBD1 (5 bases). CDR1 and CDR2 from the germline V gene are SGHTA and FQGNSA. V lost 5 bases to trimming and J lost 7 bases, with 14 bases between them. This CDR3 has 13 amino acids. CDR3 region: CASSPLRGREAFF. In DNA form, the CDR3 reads TGTGCCAGCAGCCCCCTGCGGGGCCGTGAAGCTTTCTTT.

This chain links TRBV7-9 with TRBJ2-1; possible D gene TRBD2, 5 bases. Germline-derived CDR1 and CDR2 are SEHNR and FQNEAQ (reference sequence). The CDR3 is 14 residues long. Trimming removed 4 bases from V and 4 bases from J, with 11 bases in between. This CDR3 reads CASSSTTSYNEQFF. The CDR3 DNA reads TGTGCCAGCAGCTCGACTACGTCTTACAATGAGCAGTTCTTC. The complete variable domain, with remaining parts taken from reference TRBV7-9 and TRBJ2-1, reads DTGVSQNPRHKITKRGQNVTFRCDPISEHNRLYWYRQTLGQGPEFLTYFQNEAQLEKSRLLSDRFSAERPKGSFSTLEIQRTEQGDSAMYLCASSSTTSYNEQFFGPGTRLTVL.